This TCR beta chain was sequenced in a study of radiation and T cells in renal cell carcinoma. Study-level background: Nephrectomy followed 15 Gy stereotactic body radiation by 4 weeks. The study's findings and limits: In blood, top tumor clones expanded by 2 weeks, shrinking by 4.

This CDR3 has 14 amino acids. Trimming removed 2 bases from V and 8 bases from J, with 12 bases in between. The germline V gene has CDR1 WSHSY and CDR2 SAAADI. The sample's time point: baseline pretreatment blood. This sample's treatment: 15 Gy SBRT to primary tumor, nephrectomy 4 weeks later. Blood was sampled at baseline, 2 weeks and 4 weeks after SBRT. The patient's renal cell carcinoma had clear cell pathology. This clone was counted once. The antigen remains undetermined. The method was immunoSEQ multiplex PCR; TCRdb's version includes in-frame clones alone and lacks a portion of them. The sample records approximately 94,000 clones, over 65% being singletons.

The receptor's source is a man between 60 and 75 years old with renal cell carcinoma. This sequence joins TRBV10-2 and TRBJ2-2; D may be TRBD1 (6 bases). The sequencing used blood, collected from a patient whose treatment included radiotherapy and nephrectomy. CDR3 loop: CASSERDGTGELFF. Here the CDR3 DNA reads TGCGCCAGCAGTGAGAGGGACGGGACAGGGGAGCTGTTTTTT.